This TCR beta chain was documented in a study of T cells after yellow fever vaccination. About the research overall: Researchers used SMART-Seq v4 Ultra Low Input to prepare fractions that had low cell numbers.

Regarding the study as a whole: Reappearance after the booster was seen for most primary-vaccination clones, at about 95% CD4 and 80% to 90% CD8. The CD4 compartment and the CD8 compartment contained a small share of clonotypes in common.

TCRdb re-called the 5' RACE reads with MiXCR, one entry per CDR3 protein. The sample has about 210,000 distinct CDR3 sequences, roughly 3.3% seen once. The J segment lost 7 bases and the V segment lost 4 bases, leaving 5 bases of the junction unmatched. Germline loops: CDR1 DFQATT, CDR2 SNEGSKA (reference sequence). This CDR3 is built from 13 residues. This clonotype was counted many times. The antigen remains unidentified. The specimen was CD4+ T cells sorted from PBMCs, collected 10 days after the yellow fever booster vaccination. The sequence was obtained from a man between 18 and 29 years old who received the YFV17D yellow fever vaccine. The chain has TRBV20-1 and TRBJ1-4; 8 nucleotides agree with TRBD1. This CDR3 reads CSANGQGGEKLFF. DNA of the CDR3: TGCAGTGCTAACGGACAGGGAGGTGAAAAACTGTTTTTT.